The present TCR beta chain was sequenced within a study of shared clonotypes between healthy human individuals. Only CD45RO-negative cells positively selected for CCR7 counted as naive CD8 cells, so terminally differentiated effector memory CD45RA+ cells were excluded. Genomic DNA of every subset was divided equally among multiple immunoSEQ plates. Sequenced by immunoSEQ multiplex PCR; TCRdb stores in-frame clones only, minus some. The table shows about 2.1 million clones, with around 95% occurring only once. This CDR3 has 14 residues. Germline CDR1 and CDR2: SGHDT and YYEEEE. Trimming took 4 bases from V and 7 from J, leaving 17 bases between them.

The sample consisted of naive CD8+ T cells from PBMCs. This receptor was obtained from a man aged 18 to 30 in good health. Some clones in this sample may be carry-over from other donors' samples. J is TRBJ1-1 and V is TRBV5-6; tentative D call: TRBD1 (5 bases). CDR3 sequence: CASSLRVTGNEAFF. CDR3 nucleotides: TGTGCCAGCAGCCTCAGGGTAACCGGCAATGAAGCTTTCTTT.